What follows is one T cell receptor beta chain and its context. This entry comes from a study of cytomegalovirus exposure and HLA in healthy donors. At the level of the study: Researchers found that around 80% of a few hundred genotyped donors fell within the Caucasian-associated ancestry cluster.

The PCR was carried out with 60 Vbeta primers and 13 Jbeta primers. TCRdb keeps only in-frame clones here, not all; method: immunoSEQ multiplex PCR. The profile shows over 90,000 clones, approximately 66% of them singletons. This CDR3 has 14 residues. The trim removed 4 bases at V and 4 bases at J, leaving 4 bases unmatched. Per germline, CDR1 LGHNA and CDR2 YNFKEQ. The clonotype comes from a woman aged 45-59 years in good health and CMV-seronegative. Material: PBMCs. The chain couples TRBV4-2 to TRBJ2-7; 10 bases match TRBD2. CDR3 amino acids: CASSPSGRMYEQYF. CDR3 DNA sequence: TGTGCCAGCAGCCCTAGCGGGAGAATGTACGAGCAGTACTTC.